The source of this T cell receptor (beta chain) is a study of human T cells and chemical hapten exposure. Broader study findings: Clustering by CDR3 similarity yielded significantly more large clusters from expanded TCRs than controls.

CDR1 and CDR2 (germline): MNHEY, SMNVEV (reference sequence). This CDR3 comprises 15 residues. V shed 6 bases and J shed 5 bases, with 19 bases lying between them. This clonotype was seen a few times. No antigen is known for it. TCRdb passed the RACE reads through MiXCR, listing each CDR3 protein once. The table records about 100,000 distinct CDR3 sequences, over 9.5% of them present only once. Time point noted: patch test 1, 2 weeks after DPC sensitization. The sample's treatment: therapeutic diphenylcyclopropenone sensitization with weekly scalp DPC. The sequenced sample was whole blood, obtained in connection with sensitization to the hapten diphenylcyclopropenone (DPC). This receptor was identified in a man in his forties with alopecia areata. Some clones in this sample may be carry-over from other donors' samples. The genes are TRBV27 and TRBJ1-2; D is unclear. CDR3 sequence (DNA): TGTGCCAGCAGGGCGAGGCCCGACTGGCGATATGGCTACACCTTC. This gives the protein CASRARPDWRYGYTF.